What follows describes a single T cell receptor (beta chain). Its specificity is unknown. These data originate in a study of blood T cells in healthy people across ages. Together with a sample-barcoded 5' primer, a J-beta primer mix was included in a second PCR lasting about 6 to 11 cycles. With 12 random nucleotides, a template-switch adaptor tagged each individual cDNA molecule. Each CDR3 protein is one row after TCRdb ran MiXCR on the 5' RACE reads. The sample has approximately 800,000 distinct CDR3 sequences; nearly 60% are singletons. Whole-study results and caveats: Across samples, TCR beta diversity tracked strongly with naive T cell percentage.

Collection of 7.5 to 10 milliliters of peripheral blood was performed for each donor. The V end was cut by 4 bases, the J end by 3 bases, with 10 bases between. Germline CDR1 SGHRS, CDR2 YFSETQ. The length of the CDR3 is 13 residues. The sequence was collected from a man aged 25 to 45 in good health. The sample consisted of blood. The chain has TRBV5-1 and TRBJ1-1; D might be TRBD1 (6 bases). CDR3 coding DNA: TGCGCCAGCAGCCCAGGGGATGACACTGAAGCTTTCTTT. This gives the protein CASSPGDDTEAFF.